This T cell receptor beta chain came from a study of blood T cell repertoires in COVID-19 (dated by TCRdb to 2018 to 2020). About the full investigation: The collaborator samples originated in the United States, Italy and Spain and spanned the acute and convalescent phases of COVID-19. The repertoires were made available in a free public database intended to serve as a resource for research on the immune response to SARS-CoV-2. A de-identified subject ID, COVID-19 status, age in years and sex were almost always included in the sample metadata. Samples were obtained from the ongoing ImmuneRACE study (first 160 participants) and from roughly 1,300 subjects provided by 6 global collaborators. Subjects who had been exposed to COVID-19, were actively infected with it, or had recovered from it provided the deeply sampled blood TCRbeta repertoires that made up the dataset. The prospective study material was composed of cDNA or gDNA derived from T cells, B-cell-depleted T cells, or PBMCs. Where available, HLA class I and class II types were obtained from metadata supplied by the sample provider rather than from assay-based typing. The full study reports these points: How much clinical and demographic metadata was included differed by source and by participant, and the metadata was provided uncurated.

Whole blood was collected in K2EDTA tubes by collaborating institutions according to the institutions' own protocols. For TCRbeta analysis, collaborators shipped samples in one of three forms: frozen whole blood, isolated PBMCs, or DNA extracted from either of those sample types. With regard to this clone: Its antigen target is currently unknown. Qualities for individual bases were not recorded, and no much larger clone is one base off.

The immunoSEQ Assay, a bias-controlled multiplex PCR, was used to amplify TCRbeta CDR3 regions from genomic DNA. Under the source paper's analysis protocol: Nucleated cell counts per sample were estimated from amplification of reference gene primers within the assay. To quantify the absolute abundance of each unique TCRbeta CDR3 rearrangement, sequence reads were collapsed and filtered. For each sample, productive Simpson clonality was calculated by taking the square root of Simpson's diversity index across productive rearrangements. Entries here come from immuneACCESS through TCRdb and include only in-frame sequences with V and J called. Some clones fail to appear in such tables; in the studies checked, an unresolved V gene covers under half of the shortfall, and the cause of the remainder is unknown. The V and J calls and clone size were taken over from that table, and D and trimming were inferred from the DNA. In all, the sample holds around 160,000 clones, and approximately 86% of those were seen once. The ten largest clones take up nearly 8.5% of the sample.

V is reduced by 2 bases and J by 7 bases, leaving a spacing of 16 bases between them. The germline V gene supplies CDR1 KGHDR and CDR2 SFDVKD. The CDR3 runs 15 residues from the cysteine to the phenylalanine. The entry retains the CDR3 DNA only, 45 bases that are in frame from base 1. The chain employs TRBV24-1 and TRBJ2-5; the best D guess is TRBD1, with 5 bases matching. Sequencing used peripheral blood. The sequence came from a man aged 55 to 70 with acute or convalescent COVID-19. The CDR3 reads as follows: CATSDSRTPQGTQYF. The DNA reads as follows: TGTGCCACCAGTGATTCCAGGACGCCTCAGGGGACCCAGTACTTC.